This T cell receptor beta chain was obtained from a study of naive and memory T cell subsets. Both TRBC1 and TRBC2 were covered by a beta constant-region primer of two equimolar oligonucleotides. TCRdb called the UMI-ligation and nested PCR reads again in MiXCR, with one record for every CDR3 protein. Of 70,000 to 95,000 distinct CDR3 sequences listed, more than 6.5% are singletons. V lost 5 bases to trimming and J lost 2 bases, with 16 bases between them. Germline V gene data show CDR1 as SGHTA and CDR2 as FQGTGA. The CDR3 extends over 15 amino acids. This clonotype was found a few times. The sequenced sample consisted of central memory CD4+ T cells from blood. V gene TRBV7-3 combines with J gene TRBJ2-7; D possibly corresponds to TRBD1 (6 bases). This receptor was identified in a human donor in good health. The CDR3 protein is CASSPGAGVTYEQYF. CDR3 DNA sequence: TGTGCCAGCAGCCCAGGGGCAGGGGTCACCTACGAGCAGTACTTC.